The 10 T cell receptor beta chains in this list originate from one sample, sequenced in a study of memory CD4+ T cells and cytomegalovirus serostatus. Profiled with immunoSEQ multiplex PCR; TCRdb holds only in-frame clones, not every one. The sample includes 25,000 or so clones, roughly 76% of them seen just once. The sort gate was single viable CD3+CD4+CD8-CD45RO+ cells for memory CD4+ T cells. Sequencing was performed on memory CD4+ T cells from blood. The origin of the receptors is an adult in good health and CMV-seronegative.

As DNA, the CDR3 is TGTGCCAGCAGCTTAAGGCAGGGTGGTGGGGCCAACGTCCTGACTTTC. It yields the protein CASSLRQGGGANVLTF. The rearrangement links TRBV7-6 to TRBJ2-6; perhaps TRBD1 as D (5 bases). The CDR3 sequence is 16 residues long. V was shortened by 2 bases and J by 3 bases, with 11 bases between the two germline ends. The germline V gene has CDR1 SGHVS and CDR2 FNYEAQ.

This chain links TRBV11-2 with TRBJ1-1, with D uncertain. CDR3 length: 14 amino acids. V lost 0 bases, J lost 0 bases, and 5 bases lay in between. Germline CDR1 reads SGHAT; CDR2 reads FQNNGV. The CDR3 here is CASSLDLLNTEAFF. For the CDR3, the DNA is TGTGCCAGCAGCTTAGATCTCCTGAACACTGAAGCTTTCTTT.

The chain couples TRBV29-1 to TRBJ1-4; D remains ambiguous. The CDR3 spans 13 residues. V was cut by 3 bases and J by 6 bases, with 11 bases left in between. The germline V gene encodes CDR1 SQVTM and CDR2 ANQGSEA. CDR3 in DNA: TGCAGCGTTGAGAAACAGAAGGATGAAAAACTGTTTTTT. Its protein is CSVEKQKDEKLFF.

The chain recombines TRBV7-3 with TRBJ2-3; D may be TRBD1 (5 bases). Germline CDR1 is SGHTA and CDR2 is FQGTGA. V shed 2 bases and J shed 4 bases, with 10 bases lying between them. The CDR3 is 14 amino acids. The CDR3 region has the DNA TGTGCCAGCAGCTTACAGCCCAGGGCAGATACGCAGTATTTT. Translating it yields CASSLQPRADTQYF.

The V call is TRBV28, the J call TRBJ1-2, with D possibly TRBD1 on 6 matching bases. The ends were cut back, 6 bases at V and 5 bases at J, with 16 bases in the middle. The germline V gene encodes CDR1 MDHEN and CDR2 SYDVKM. This CDR3 is 14 amino acids long. The CDR3 DNA is TGTGCCAGCAGAAGGGCAGGGGCCCTTTATGGCTACACCTTC. Amino acid sequence: CASRRAGALYGYTF.

The rearrangement links TRBV11-2 to TRBJ2-4; 7 bases fit TRBD1. V lost 3 bases to trimming and J lost 8 bases; unmatched junction nucleotides: 13. Germline V gene sequence: CDR1 SGHAT, CDR2 FQNNGV. The CDR3 sequence is 16 residues long. The CDR3 reads CASSLTGPTNRDIQYF. The CDR3 DNA reads as TGTGCCAGCAGCTTGACAGGGCCGACAAATCGCGACATTCAGTACTTC.

The V and J genes are TRBV18 and TRBJ2-3, with D possibly matching TRBD2 (6 bases). V lost 8 bases to trimming and J lost 4 bases, with 16 bases between them. This CDR3 has 14 residues. Germline V CDR1 and CDR2: KGHSH, LQKENI. The CDR3 nucleotides are TGTGCCAGCCGTCGGGAGCTAGCCCCAGATACGCAGTATTTT. It codes for CASRRELAPDTQYF.

This clone was seen just once. The genes are TRBV6-5 and TRBJ2-6, with D unresolved. Germline CDR1 is MNHEY and CDR2 is SVGAGI. This CDR3 has 15 amino acids. The V end lost 5 bases, the J end lost 1 base, and 9 bases lay between the germline ends. DNA of the CDR3: TGTGCCAGCAGTGCCGACCGTTCTGGGGCCAACGTCCTGACTTTC. This sequence encodes CASSADRSGANVLTF.

To note about this clone: One end of the junction is discordant with germline, which a read error may explain. The chain links TRBV7-9 to TRBJ2-2; no reliable D call. The CDR3 length is 12 residues. In germline, CDR1 is SEHNR, CDR2 FQNEAQ (reference sequence). This chain's CDR3 is CASREMGTRPNF. The CDR3 DNA reads TGTGCCAGCAGAGAAATGGGAACCCGGCCAAATTTT.

This clone appeared a few times. This rearrangement joins TRBV18 to TRBJ1-1, with D tentatively TRBD1 (6 bases). V dropped 4 bases and J dropped 1 base, with 16 bases sitting between them. Germline values: CDR1 KGHSH, CDR2 LQKENI. The CDR3 totals 16 residues. This CDR3 is CASSRILQGQNTEAFF. In DNA form, the CDR3 reads TGTGCCAGCTCACGGATCCTACAGGGACAGAACACTGAAGCTTTCTTT. Supplemented by reference TRBV18 and TRBJ1-1, the full variable domain reads NAGVMQNPRHLVRRRGQEARLRCSPMKGHSHVYWYRQLPEEGLKFMVYLQKENIIDESGMPKERFSAEFPKEGPSILRIQQVVRGDSAAYFCASSRILQGQNTEAFFGQGTRLTVV.